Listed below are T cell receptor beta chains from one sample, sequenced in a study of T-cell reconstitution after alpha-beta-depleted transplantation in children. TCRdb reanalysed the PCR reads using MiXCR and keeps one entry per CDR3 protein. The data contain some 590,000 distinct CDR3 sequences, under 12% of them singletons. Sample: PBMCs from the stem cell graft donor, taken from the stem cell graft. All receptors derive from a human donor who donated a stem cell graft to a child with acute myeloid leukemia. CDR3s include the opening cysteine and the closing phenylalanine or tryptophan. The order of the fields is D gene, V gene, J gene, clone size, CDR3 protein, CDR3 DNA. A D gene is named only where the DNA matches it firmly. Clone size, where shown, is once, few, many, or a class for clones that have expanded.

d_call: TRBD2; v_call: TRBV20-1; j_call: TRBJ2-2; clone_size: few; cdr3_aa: CSAREGLAGTGELFF; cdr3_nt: TGCAGTGCTAGAGAGGGACTAGCGGGTACCGGGGAGCTGTTTTTT
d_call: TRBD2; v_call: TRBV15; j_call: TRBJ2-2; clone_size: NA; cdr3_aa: CATSRIGLADTGELFF; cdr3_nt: TGTGCCACCAGCAGGATCGGACTAGCCGACACCGGGGAGCTGTTTTTT
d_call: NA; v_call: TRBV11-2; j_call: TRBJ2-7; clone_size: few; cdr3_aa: CASSLGLHLSSYEQYF; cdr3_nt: TGTGCCAGCAGCTTAGGTCTGCACCTGAGCTCCTACGAGCAGTACTTC
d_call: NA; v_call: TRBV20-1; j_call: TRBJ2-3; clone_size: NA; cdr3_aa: CSASLVAVKGADTQYF; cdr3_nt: TGCAGTGCTAGCCTGGTAGCGGTCAAGGGGGCAGATACGCAGTATTTT
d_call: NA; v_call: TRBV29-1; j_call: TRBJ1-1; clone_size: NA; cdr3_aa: CSVAGRFTEAFF; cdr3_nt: TGCAGCGTTGCGGGCCGGTTCACTGAAGCTTTCTTT
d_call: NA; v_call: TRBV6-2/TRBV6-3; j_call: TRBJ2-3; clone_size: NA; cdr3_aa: CASSPRGSSSDTQYF; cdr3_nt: TGTGCCAGCAGTCCGAGGGGTTCCTCAAGCGATACGCAGTATTTT
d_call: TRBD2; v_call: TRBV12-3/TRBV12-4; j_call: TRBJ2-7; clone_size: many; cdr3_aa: CASSTLAGESYEQYF; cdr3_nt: TGTGCCAGCAGTACCCTGGCGGGAGAATCCTACGAGCAGTACTTC
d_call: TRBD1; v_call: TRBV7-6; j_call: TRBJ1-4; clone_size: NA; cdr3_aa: CASSSQGAGEKLFF; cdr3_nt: TGTGCCAGCAGCTCACAGGGGGCGGGTGAAAAACTGTTTTTT
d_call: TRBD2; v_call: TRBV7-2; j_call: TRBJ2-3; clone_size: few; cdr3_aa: CASSFRTSGRSDTQYF; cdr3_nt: TGTGCCAGCAGCTTTCGGACTAGCGGGAGGTCAGATACGCAGTATTTT
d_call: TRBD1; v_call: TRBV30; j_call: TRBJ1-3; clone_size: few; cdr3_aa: CAWSPPRQGATGNTIYF; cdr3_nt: TGTGCCTGGAGTCCACCTCGACAGGGGGCGACTGGAAACACCATATATTTT